Listed here are 21 T cell receptor beta chains from one sample, sequenced in a study of metastatic and nonmetastatic thyroid tumors. With MiXCR, TCRdb called clones anew from the PCR reads. The top ten hold approximately 15% of the sample, which has several thousand clones, more than 2.5% seen once. All patients were untreated before thyroid surgery. Sequencing input: tumor tissue. These receptors were obtained from a female donor with papillary thyroid cancer or a benign thyroid nodule (not recorded which). Some clones in this sample may be carry-over from other donors' samples.

This clone was detected ten times or more. J is TRBJ1-5 and V is TRBV20-1; D remains ambiguous. The germline V gene encodes CDR1 DFQATT and CDR2 SNEGSKA (reference sequence). V lost 3 bases, J lost 0 bases, and 6 bases lay in between. The CDR3 extends over 13 amino acids. The DNA of the CDR3 is TGCAGTGCTAGTTGGGATAGCAATCAGCCCCAGCATTTT. Amino acids: CSASWDSNQPQHF.

This clone is deemed medium-sized (0.01 to 0.1%). The chain links TRBV6-2 or TRBV6-3 to TRBJ1-3; 9 nucleotides match TRBD1. Germline V gene sequence: CDR1 MNHEY, CDR2 SVGEGT. The CDR3 totals 18 residues. The ends lost 5 bases at V and 3 bases at J; junction bases unmatched: 14. CDR3 nucleotide sequence: TGTGCCAGCAGTCCCCTCAGGACAGGGGCGGGCGATGGAAACACCATATATTTT. Its protein product is CASSPLRTGAGDGNTIYF.

This clone is termed medium-sized (0.01 to 0.1%). The chain is built from TRBV5-1 and TRBJ1-2; D perhaps matches TRBD1 (5 bases). Germline-derived CDR1 and CDR2 are SGHRS and YFSETQ. This CDR3 is built from 14 residues. Trimming stripped 4 bases from V and 5 bases from J, with 15 bases between. Here the CDR3 reads CASSPGAHQYGYTF. Written as DNA, the CDR3 is TGCGCCAGCAGCCCCGGGGCACACCAATATGGCTACACCTTC.

A few counts support this clone. At one end, the junction sequence differs from germline, possibly due to a read error. The gene calls are TRBV27 and TRBJ2-5; no definite D call. This CDR3 has 13 residues. CDR1 and CDR2 (germline): MNHEY, SMNVEV (reference sequence). The CDR3 sequence: CACSLDQMETQYF. CDR3 coding DNA: TGTGCCTGCAGTCTAGACCAGATGGAGACCCAGTACTTC.

This clone is medium-sized by share. V is TRBV20-1 and J is TRBJ2-3; 9 bases fit TRBD2. There are 15 residues in the CDR3. Germline CDR1 DFQATT, CDR2 SNEGSKA (reference sequence). V gave up 0 bases and J gave up 4 bases; unmatched junction bases: 5. The CDR3 DNA reads as TGCAGTGCTAGAGAAACTAGCGGGTGGGCAGATACGCAGTATTTT. Amino acid sequence: CSARETSGWADTQYF.

In this sample, this clone turned up a few times. The V and J genes are TRBV6-4 and TRBJ2-1; TRBD1 agrees at 7 bases. The CDR3 extends over 15 amino acids. V trimming: 6 bases; J trimming: 5 bases; junction bases outside the gene matches: 10. CDR1 MRHNA and CDR2 SNTAGT come from the germline V gene. The CDR3 sequence: CASSLDRAIHNEQFF. CDR3 in DNA: TGTGCCAGCAGCCTTGACAGGGCTATCCACAATGAGCAGTTCTTC.

This clone ranks as medium-sized (0.01 to 0.1%). The gene calls are TRBV27 and TRBJ1-6; no firm D call. V was trimmed by 4 bases and J by 8 bases, leaving 12 bases between them. This CDR3 comprises 14 residues. Germline CDR1 and CDR2: MNHEY and SMNVEV (reference sequence). The CDR3 is CASSSPANYSPLHF. DNA for the CDR3: TGTGCCAGCAGTTCACCGGCCAACTATTCACCCCTCCACTTT.

This clone is medium-sized (0.01 to 0.1%). V and J are TRBV4-1 and TRBJ1-3; the match to TRBD1 covers 8 bases. Unmatched junction bases numbered 4, after V lost 2 bases and J lost 4 bases. Germline assignment: CDR1 MGHRA and CDR2 YSYEKL. The length of the CDR3 is 15 residues. For the CDR3, the DNA is TGCGCCAGCAGCCAATTCCAGGGGGCCGGAAACACCATATATTTT. Residues: CASSQFQGAGNTIYF.

This clone is termed medium-sized (0.01 to 0.1%). The rearrangement uses TRBV4-1 and TRBJ1-2, with TRBD1 matching 7 bases. In germline, CDR1 is MGHRA, CDR2 YSYEKL. This CDR3 is 15 amino acids long. With V trimmed by 0 bases and J by 5 bases, 6 bases remained unmatched. DNA of the CDR3: TGCGCCAGCAGCCAAGAGGTGACAGGGCGTTATGGCTACACCTTC. Translation gives CASSQEVTGRYGYTF.

This clone counts as medium-sized. V and J are TRBV12-5 and TRBJ2-5; D not certain. The V and J ends lost 5 bases and 0 bases respectively, with 7 bases between them. In germline, CDR1 is LGHNT, CDR2 FRNRAP. CDR3 length: 13 amino acids. For the CDR3, the DNA is TGTGCTAGTGGTAGCAGTGACCAAGAGACCCAGTACTTC. This gives the protein CASGSSDQETQYF. The complete variable domain, with remaining parts taken from reference TRBV12-5 and TRBJ2-5, reads DARVTQTPRHKVTEMGQEVTMRCQPILGHNTVFWYRQTMMQGLELLAYFRNRAPLDDSGMPKDRFSAEMPDATLATLKIQPSEPRDSAVYFCASGSSDQETQYFGPGTRLLVL.

This clone has at least ten counts. The rearrangement joins TRBV6-2 or TRBV6-3 to TRBJ2-1, with D maybe TRBD1 (5 bases). Between the trimmed V and J ends, which lost 5 bases and 3 bases, there was a span of 14 bases. The CDR3 contains 15 residues. Germline loops: CDR1 MNHEY, CDR2 SVGEGT. Here the CDR3 DNA reads TGTGCCAGCAGTCCATTGACAGTTTTCTACAATGAGCAGTTCTTC. It encodes CASSPLTVFYNEQFF.

Sample share makes this clone medium-sized. The chain carries TRBV12-3 or TRBV12-4 and TRBJ1-6; a possible D gene is TRBD1 (6 bases). The V end lost 5 bases, the J end lost 5 bases, and 10 bases lay between the germline ends. The CDR3 runs 14 residues. In DNA, the CDR3 is TGTGCCAGCAGTACCAGGGGAGATAATTCACCCCTCCACTTT. Translated: CASSTRGDNSPLHF.

A word on this clone: A junction boundary mismatches the germline segment, possibly from a read error. J is TRBJ2-2 and V is TRBV3-1; maybe TRBD1 (6 bases). The germline CDR1 and CDR2 sequences are LGHDT and YNNKEL (reference sequence). The CDR3 loop spans 16 amino acids. The CDR3 loop is CASSQEQGTNTGELIF. CDR3 nucleotides: TGTGCCAGCAGCCAAGAACAGGGTACGAACACCGGGGAGTTGATTTTT.

This clone was counted at least ten times. The chain is built from TRBV20-1 and TRBJ2-5; D might be TRBD2 (6 bases). Trimming shortened V by 4 bases and J by 0 bases, and 18 bases separated the two germline ends. Germline lookup yields CDR1 DFQATT and CDR2 SNEGSKA (reference sequence). This CDR3 region has 16 residues. CDR3 protein: CSAMVRAGWYQETQYF. In DNA form, the CDR3 reads TGCAGTGCTATGGTACGGGCGGGGTGGTACCAAGAGACCCAGTACTTC.

There are many counts of this clone. The chain couples TRBV6-1 to TRBJ2-3, with 8 bases aligning to TRBD2. The CDR3 consists of 15 residues. Trimming at V came to 6 bases and at J to 4 bases, leaving 9 bases not matched to a gene. CDR1 MNHNS and CDR2 SASEGT come from the germline V gene. This CDR3 reads CASSNFREGSDTQYF. The CDR3 DNA is TGTGCCAGCAGCAACTTTCGGGAGGGCTCAGATACGCAGTATTTT.

This clone has ten or more counts. V gene TRBV10-3 combines with J gene TRBJ2-7; D might be TRBD1 (6 bases). The V gene lost 8 bases and the J gene lost 5 bases, with 13 bases spanning the gap. This CDR3 comprises 12 residues. Per germline, CDR1 ENHRY and CDR2 SYGVKD. The CDR3 DNA follows: TGTGCCATCTCAGGGGAAGGGAACGAGCAGTACTTC. Its translation: CAISGEGNEQYF.

Within the sample, this clone is medium-sized. The rearrangement uses TRBV12-3 or TRBV12-4 and TRBJ2-2; unclear D gene. V was pared by 2 bases and J by 5 bases, with 6 bases between. CDR3 length equals 13 residues. The CDR3 nucleotides are TGTGCCAGCAGTTTAAGGCCAACCGGGGAGCTGTTTTTT. It specifies CASSLRPTGELFF.

This clone is classed as medium-sized. The chain employs TRBV5-1 and TRBJ2-5; 9 bases are shared with TRBD1. Germline loops: CDR1 SGHRS, CDR2 YFSETQ. After removal of 0 bases from V and 5 bases from J, the junction contained 8 bases not matched to a gene. The CDR3 loop spans 16 amino acids. The CDR3 DNA sequence: TGCGCCAGCAGCTTGGGGCCTCAAGGACAGGGGGAGACCCAGTACTTC. Translating gives CASSLGPQGQGETQYF.

Relative to its sample, this clone is medium-sized. This chain joins TRBV6-1 and TRBJ2-5; tentative D call: TRBD2 (5 bases). CDR1 and CDR2 from the germline V gene are MNHNS and SASEGT. The V end lost 5 bases, the J end lost 5 bases, and 12 bases lay between the germline ends. The CDR3 sequence is 13 residues long. The CDR3 protein is CASSPEDWETQYF. In DNA, the CDR3 is TGTGCCAGCAGTCCCGAGGACTGGGAGACCCAGTACTTC.

This clone appeared many times. CDR3 sequence: CASSLTSSGETQYF. Here the CDR3 DNA reads TGTGCCAGCAGCTTGACTAGCTCGGGGGAGACCCAGTACTTC. The chain uses TRBV7-3 and TRBJ2-5; 7 bases fit TRBD2. CDR3 size: 14 residues. Germline V lookup: CDR1 SGHTA, CDR2 FQGTGA. V trimming: 3 bases; J trimming: 5 bases; junction bases outside the gene matches: 6.

This clone qualifies as medium-sized. V and J are TRBV10-3 and TRBJ2-5; unclear D gene. There are 11 residues in the CDR3. CDR1 is ENHRY and CDR2 is SYGVKD in the germline V gene. Trimming removed 0 bases from V and 6 bases from J, with 2 bases in between. CDR3 in amino acids: CAISESKTQYF. As DNA, the CDR3 is TGTGCCATCAGTGAGTCTAAGACCCAGTACTTC.